The source of this T cell receptor (beta chain) is a study of T cells in Graves' hyperthyroidism and ophthalmopathy. This CDR3 is 13 amino acids long. Per the germline V gene, CDR1 is MNHNS and CDR2 is SASEGT. Trimming stripped 2 bases from V and 7 bases from J, with 11 bases between. This clonotype appeared many times. The source material, RNA transcripts, was used to amplify TCR beta CDR3 regions. The primer set for the first-round RT-PCR of the TCR CDR3 was HTBI. Via MiXCR, TCRdb re-called the multiplex PCR reads, giving one row per CDR3 protein. Among hundreds of thousands of distinct CDR3 sequences listed, 16% were seen once.

The chain recombines TRBV6-1 with TRBJ1-1; D unclear. The TCR originated in a woman aged 18-29 years with Graves' ophthalmopathy. Material for sequencing was blood. CDR3: CASSEMAGNEAFF. Written as DNA, the CDR3 is TGTGCCAGCAGTGAAATGGCGGGCAATGAAGCTTTCTTT.